This T cell receptor beta chain appears in the sequencing data of a study of beta chain features in type 1 diabetes. The overall study: Age and gender were similar between patients and healthy donors, as were cell yields.

This clone showed up just a few times. Its antigen is not known. An end of the junction differs from the germline gene, which may be a read error. Sequencing targeted expressed TCRB transcripts, as all isolated RNA had been reverse transcribed. Sequenced by immunoSEQ multiplex PCR; TCRdb stores in-frame clones only, minus some. Here the sample spans 150,000 or so clones, about 44% being singletons. The CDR3 loop spans 11 amino acids. Germline V gene sequence: CDR1 DFQATT, CDR2 SNEGSKA (reference sequence). Notes on the study in general: The cDNA sequencing approach could over-represent high-TCR-expressing cells. The naive, central memory and Treg TCRB repertoires looked more alike in patients than they did in healthy donors.

The sample comprised Tregs from blood. The clonotype originates from a man aged 18 to 30 in good health. The J gene is TRBJ2-1, the V gene TRBV20-1; D gene ambiguous. The CDR3 protein is CSARDAREQFF. CDR3 DNA: TGCAGTGCTCGAGACGCGAGGGAGCAGTTCTTC.